The T cell receptor beta chain described here comes from a study of cytomegalovirus exposure and HLA in healthy donors. 13 Jbeta primers and 60 Vbeta primers were used for the PCR. Measured with immunoSEQ multiplex PCR; TCRdb has only the in-frame clones, and not every one. The sample has 130,000 to 150,000 clones, 78% seen once; the top ten hold around 2.9%. Turning to this clone: Its target is not known.

V gave up 8 bases and J gave up 3 bases, with 6 bases separating them. The germline V gene has CDR1 LNHNV and CDR2 YYDKDF (reference sequence). The CDR3 has 11 amino acids. Study outcomes and limitations: A later analysis found common viral pathogens apparently linked to several of the most significant clusters.

The J gene is TRBJ2-3, the V gene TRBV15; D is undetermined. The source is a female donor in good health and CMV-seronegative. The specimen sequenced was PBMCs. CDR3 region: CATSLTDTQYF. DNA of the CDR3: TGTGCCACCTCATTGACAGATACGCAGTATTTT.